The 9 T cell receptor beta chains in this list originate from one sample, sequenced in a study of T cell repertoires in cytomegalovirus infection. TCRdb passed the reads through MiXCR, listing each CDR3 protein once. The table has approximately 630,000 distinct CDR3 sequences, 20% to 30% seen once. The sample comprised CD8+ T cells from PBMCs. These receptors came from a human donor in good health (CMV status not recorded). Some clones in this sample may be carry-over from other donors' samples.

This sequence joins TRBV10-3 and TRBJ1-4; D might be TRBD1 (6 bases). Looked up from germline, CDR1 is ENHRY and CDR2 is SYGVKD. V was trimmed by 0 bases and J by 4 bases, leaving 9 bases between them. This CDR3 region has 15 residues. The CDR3 sequence is CAISESGQSNEKLFF. The CDR3 bases are TGTGCCATCAGTGAGTCTGGACAGAGTAATGAAAAACTGTTTTTT.

The sample holds one count of this clonotype. This may come from a read error, since a much larger clone is one base off. The V gene is TRBV7-2, the J gene TRBJ2-7, with D uncertain. Trimming cost V 1 base and J 5 bases, with 21 bases left between them. Germline CDR1 reads SGHTA; CDR2 reads FQGNSA. The CDR3 is 17 residues long. The CDR3 loop is CASSLERPLPERNEQYF. DNA of the CDR3: TGTGCCAGCAGCTTAGAAAGGCCCTTGCCCGAACGCAACGAGCAGTACTTC.

In regard to this clonotype: One junction end does not reproduce the germline sequence, and a read error may be involved. The genes are TRBV5-1 and TRBJ1-2; D is unclear. The germline V gene encodes CDR1 SGHRS and CDR2 YFSETQ. The CDR3 length is 11 residues. In DNA form, the CDR3 reads TGCGCCAGCAGCTTAGGAAGGGAGAGCCACTTC. Amino acids: CASSLGRESHF.

The chain uses TRBV7-6 and TRBJ2-6; D is perhaps TRBD2 (5 bases). V was shortened by 5 bases and J by 4 bases, with 12 bases between the two germline ends. Germline-derived CDR1 and CDR2 are SGHVS and FNYEAQ. This CDR3 has 15 residues. CDR3: CASSIRTDGANVLTF. CDR3 DNA sequence: TGTGCCAGCAGCATAAGGACTGACGGGGCCAACGTCCTGACTTTC.

This clonotype was seen repeatedly, ten times or more. The chain links TRBV12-3 or TRBV12-4 to TRBJ1-1, with TRBD1 as a possible D gene (6 bases). Trimming removed 6 bases from V and 7 bases from J, with 15 bases in between. The CDR3 spans 13 residues. Here the CDR3 DNA reads TGTGCCAGCAGACGGGACACCGGCAGTGAAGCTTTCTTT. Its protein product is CASRRDTGSEAFF.

This clonotype was recorded once. The chain has TRBV11-2 and TRBJ2-5; 16 bases are shared with TRBD2. Looked up from germline, CDR1 is SGHAT and CDR2 is FQNNGV. With 5 bases clipped from V and 5 bases from J, the junction kept 8 bases outside the gene matches. The CDR3 covers 17 residues. The CDR3 DNA follows: TGTGCCAGCAGCACCGGGACTAGCGGGGGGGGTAGGGAGACCCAGTACTTC. Amino acid sequence: CASSTGTSGGGRETQYF.

This clonotype was counted many times. This chain connects TRBV7-2 to TRBJ1-2, with 7 bases aligning to TRBD1. The trim removed 1 base at V and 10 bases at J, leaving 15 bases unmatched. Germline loops: CDR1 SGHTA, CDR2 FQGNSA. CDR3 length: 16 amino acids. The DNA for the CDR3 is TGTGCCAGCAGCTTAGAATTGTTGAGGACAGGCGCCCTCTACACCTTC. As protein: CASSLELLRTGALYTF.

The V call is TRBV20-1, the J call TRBJ2-2; D gene ambiguous. The length of the CDR3 is 14 residues. Trimming shortened V by 4 bases and J by 4 bases, and 13 bases separated the two germline ends. The germline gives CDR1 DFQATT, CDR2 SNEGSKA (reference sequence). The CDR3 spells CSAKDAWGTGELFF. CDR3 nucleotide sequence: TGCAGTGCTAAGGACGCTTGGGGCACCGGGGAGCTGTTTTTT.

V gene TRBV6-6 combines with J gene TRBJ1-5; the match to TRBD1 covers 7 bases. CDR3 length: 12 residues. V lost 8 bases and J lost 8; bases outside the gene matches: 6. The germline CDR1 and CDR2 sequences are MNHNY and SVGAGI (reference sequence). As DNA, the CDR3 is TGTGCCAGCTCGACAGGGCCGGAGCCCCAGCATTTT. As protein: CASSTGPEPQHF.